These 30 T cell receptor beta chains came from one sample sequenced in a study of CD8+CD57+ T cells in acquired aplastic anemia. The use of genomic DNA as template underpinned the TCR beta VDJ and CDR3 profiling. TCRdb reprocessed the reads with MiXCR, giving one entry per CDR3 protein. The table records 250,000 to 300,000 distinct CDR3 sequences, around three fifths of them present only once. Specimen: sorted CD4+, CD8+, or CD8+CD57+ T cells (not recorded which) from PBMCs. These receptors were obtained from a human donor with severe aplastic anemia or a healthy control (not recorded which).

This clonotype has a single count. The junction shows a germline mismatch at one end, possibly a read error. The CDR3: CASSILSF. As DNA, the CDR3 is TGTGCCAGTAGTATACTTTCCTTT. V usage is TRBV7-9 and J usage is TRBJ1-1; D remains unclear. The CDR3 has 8 residues. Germline CDR1 and CDR2: SEHNR and FQNEAQ (reference sequence).

The V call is TRBV5-1, the J call TRBJ2-1, with 12 bases aligning to TRBD2. The germline V gene encodes CDR1 SGHRS and CDR2 YFSETQ. The CDR3 totals 14 residues. The J segment lost 8 bases and the V segment lost 5 bases, leaving 5 bases of the junction unmatched. CDR3 amino acids: CASRQTSGSDEQFF. CDR3 nucleotide sequence: TGCGCCAGCAGACAGACTAGCGGGAGCGATGAGCAGTTCTTC.

Ten or more counts support this clonotype. CDR3 coding DNA: TGTGCCAGCAGCTTAACACATTCCGGGACTACTCACTACGAGCAGTACTTC. It yields the protein CASSLTHSGTTHYEQYF. This chain links TRBV7-3 with TRBJ2-7; TRBD2 aligns across 7 bases. The CDR3 covers 17 residues. CDR1 is SGHTA and CDR2 is FQGTGA in the germline V gene. Trimming took 0 bases from V and 3 from J; bases not matched to a gene: 11.

This clonotype showed up many times. This chain uses TRBV7-9 with TRBJ1-4, with D possibly TRBD1 on 6 matching bases. Germline values: CDR1 SEHNR, CDR2 FQNEAQ (reference sequence). Trimming removed 5 bases at V and 7 bases at J, with 20 bases between. The CDR3 contains 16 residues. This CDR3 is CASSRTSTGSGEKLFF. The CDR3 DNA reads TGTGCCAGCAGCCGGACTTCTACAGGGTCTGGTGAAAAACTGTTTTTT.

This clonotype was seen more than once but under ten times. V gene TRBV20-1 combines with J gene TRBJ1-6; TRBD1 matches at 8 bases. The V gene's germline CDR1 is DFQATT and CDR2 SNEGSKA (reference sequence). V lost 5 bases and J lost 9; bases outside the gene matches: 6. The CDR3 consists of 13 residues. CDR3 amino acids: CSAVTGVGSPLHF. The DNA for the CDR3 is TGCAGTGCTGTGACAGGGGTAGGTTCACCCCTCCACTTT.

The rearrangement joins TRBV15 to TRBJ1-1; a weak D match, TRBD1 (5 bases). Trimming took off 1 base at V and 7 bases at J, with 16 bases between the two ends. Germline V gives CDR1 LNHNV, CDR2 YYDKDF (reference sequence). CDR3 length: 15 amino acids. The CDR3 reads CATSRVRGWANEAFF. In DNA form, the CDR3 reads TGTGCCACCAGCAGAGTGAGGGGCTGGGCTAATGAAGCTTTCTTT.

The chain joins TRBV2 to TRBJ1-1; D is possibly TRBD1 (6 bases). Trimming left V 6 bases short and J 5 bases short, with 19 bases between. CDR1 and CDR2 (germline): SNHLY, FYNNEI. CDR3 length: 15 residues. The CDR3 loop is CASSRSTGRGTEAFF. CDR3 DNA sequence: TGTGCCAGCAGCCGATCCACAGGGAGAGGGACTGAAGCTTTCTTT.

The chain employs TRBV7-9 and TRBJ1-6; D unresolved. The CDR3 sequence is 14 residues long. Germline CDR1 reads SEHNR; CDR2 reads FQNEAQ (reference sequence). V gave up 0 bases and J gave up 6 bases, with 6 bases separating them. In nucleotides, the CDR3 is TGTGCCAGCAGCTTAGCCTTACGTAATTCACCCCTCCACTTT. This sequence encodes CASSLALRNSPLHF.

Concerning this clonotype itself: One end of the junction does not line up with germline, which may come from a read error. V gene TRBV10-3 combines with J gene TRBJ1-1; 11 positions agree with TRBD1. CDR3 length: 16 amino acids. The germline CDR1 and CDR2 sequences are ENHRY and SYGVKD. The CDR3 here is CASSTGTGGLSTEALF. CDR3 bases: TGTGCCAGCAGTACTGGGACAGGGGGTTTGAGCACTGAAGCTCTCTTT.

In its sample, this clonotype was seen a few times. A read error is possible here, since a much larger clone lies one base away. The chain uses TRBV5-1 and TRBJ1-6, with D maybe TRBD1 (5 bases). CDR3 length equals 16 residues. From germline, CDR1 is SGHRS and CDR2 YFSETQ. CDR3: CVSSDPGFPLDSPLHF. The CDR3 DNA follows: TGCGTCAGCAGCGACCCAGGGTTTCCCTTGGATTCACCCCTCCACTTT.

The chain has TRBV19 and TRBJ2-6; tentative D call: TRBD2 (5 bases). Germline values: CDR1 LNHDA, CDR2 SQIVND (reference sequence). Trimming removed 1 base from V and 1 base from J, with 8 bases in between. The CDR3 totals 16 residues. The DNA for the CDR3 is TGTGCCAGTAGTATAGCTGGCGGGTCTGGGGCCAACGTCCTGACTTTC. This encodes CASSIAGGSGANVLTF.

The V gene is TRBV9, the J gene TRBJ1-5, with D tentatively TRBD1 (5 bases). Per the germline V gene, CDR1 is SGDLS and CDR2 is YYNGEE. The CDR3 is made up of 15 amino acids. V dropped 1 base and J dropped 2 bases, with 10 bases sitting between them. The CDR3 DNA is TGTGCCAGCAGCGTAACGGGGGGAGGCAATCAGCCCCAGCATTTT. Translation gives CASSVTGGGNQPQHF. The variable domain in full, completed from reference TRBV9 and TRBJ1-5, reads DSGVTQTPKHLITATGQRVTLRCSPRSGDLSVYWYQQSLDQGLQFLIQYYNGEERAKGNILERFSAQQFPDLHSELNLSSLELGDSALYFCASSVTGGGNQPQHFGDGTRLSIL.

CDR3 sequence (DNA): TGTGCCAGCAGCGGCGGACAAGTCTATGGCTACACCTTC. Encoded protein: CASSGGQVYGYTF. This chain connects TRBV5-4 to TRBJ1-2; D may be TRBD1 (5 bases). Germline CDR1 reads SGHNT; CDR2 reads YYREEE (reference sequence). Trimming took 4 bases from V and 4 from J, leaving 11 bases between them. CDR3 size: 13 residues.

This clonotype has at least ten counts. The V gene is TRBV6-1, the J gene TRBJ2-6, with D perhaps TRBD2 (6 bases). V shed 6 bases and J shed 0 bases, with 12 bases lying between them. Per the germline V gene, CDR1 is MNHNS and CDR2 is SASEGT. The CDR3 is 16 amino acids. CDR3 sequence reads: CASSIDGGSGANVLTF. The CDR3 DNA reads TGTGCCAGCAGCATAGACGGGGGCTCTGGGGCCAACGTCCTGACTTTC.

This rearrangement joins TRBV20-1 to TRBJ2-6; D is uncertain. The CDR3 is 15 residues long. V lost 5 bases, J lost 0 bases, and 11 bases lay in between. Germline V CDR1 and CDR2: DFQATT, SNEGSKA (reference sequence). Written as DNA, the CDR3 is TGCAGTGCTGACCCCGCGAGCTCTGGGGCCAACGTCCTGACTTTC. It yields the protein CSADPASSGANVLTF.

The chain uses TRBV19 and TRBJ1-6; D unclear. Germline V gene sequence: CDR1 LNHDA, CDR2 SQIVND (reference sequence). The CDR3 extends over 16 amino acids. Between the trimmed V and J ends, which lost 10 bases and 0 bases, there was a span of 16 bases. Here the CDR3 DNA reads TGTGCCACCTCCGGACGGACGAGCTCCTATAATTCACCCCTCCACTTT. Translating gives CATSGRTSSYNSPLHF.

This sequence joins TRBV7-3 and TRBJ2-1; D is perhaps TRBD1 or TRBD2 (5 bases each). V was clipped by 5 bases and J by 5 bases, with 16 bases between them. The CDR3 covers 15 residues. Germline loops: CDR1 SGHTA, CDR2 FQGTGA. CDR3: CASSPTGTQHNEQFF. Written as DNA, the CDR3 is TGTGCCAGCAGCCCGACCGGGACCCAGCACAATGAGCAGTTCTTC.

Many counts were recorded for this clonotype. DNA of the CDR3: TGTGCCAGCAGCCGACAGGGGATGGGAGGCTACACCTTC. It is translated as CASSRQGMGGYTF. J is TRBJ1-2 and V is TRBV7-8, with TRBD1 identical over 8 bases. CDR1 SGHVS and CDR2 FQNEAQ come from the germline V gene. The CDR3 consists of 13 residues. V lost 5 bases, J lost 8 bases, and 7 bases stayed unmatched. The full variable domain, rest sourced from reference TRBV7-8 and TRBJ1-2, is GAGVSQSPRYKVAKRGQDVALRCDPISGHVSLFWYQQALGQGPEFLTYFQNEAQLDKSGLPSDRFFAERPEGSVSTLKIQRTQQEDSAVYLCASSRQGMGGYTFGSGTRLTVV.

This clonotype appeared a few times. The V call is TRBV5-4, the J call TRBJ2-5; TRBD1 is a possible D gene (5 bases). The assigned J gene may be wrong: the sequence end matches TRBJ2-7 better. This CDR3 comprises 14 residues. Per germline, CDR1 SGHNT and CDR2 YYREEE (reference sequence). This CDR3 reads CASSLRQSSYEQYF. The CDR3 coding sequence is TGTGCCAGCAGCTTGAGACAGAGCTCCTACGAGCAGTACTTC.

This clonotype was seen many times. The V call is TRBV5-1, the J call TRBJ2-1, with no clear D. Germline values: CDR1 SGHRS, CDR2 YFSETQ. Deletions cut 4 bases from V and 3 bases from J, with 14 bases between. The CDR3 has 15 residues. Here the CDR3 reads CASSLDGDFYNEQFF. The CDR3 DNA sequence: TGCGCCAGCAGCCTGGACGGAGATTTCTACAATGAGCAGTTCTTC.

The rearrangement links TRBV10-3 to TRBJ2-5, with D possibly TRBD2 on 5 matching bases. Germline CDR1 and CDR2: ENHRY and SYGVKD. This CDR3 is 13 amino acids long. V lost 3 bases and J lost 1, with 6 bases in between. The CDR3 protein is CAISDGVQETQYF. The CDR3 nucleotides read TGTGCCATCAGTGACGGGGTCCAAGAGACCCAGTACTTC.

This clonotype was seen repeatedly, ten times or more. This chain connects TRBV6-5 to TRBJ1-1; D may be TRBD1 (5 bases). Trimming pared 2 bases from V and 4 bases from J, leaving 17 bases between. The germline gives CDR1 MNHEY, CDR2 SVGAGI. This CDR3 is 16 amino acids long. CDR3 sequence reads: CASSYGMMGGATEAFF. DNA for the CDR3: TGTGCCAGCAGTTACGGAATGATGGGGGGTGCCACTGAAGCTTTCTTT.

This clonotype was observed at least ten times. The chain is built from TRBV5-1 and TRBJ1-3; 11 nucleotides agree with TRBD1. Germline lookup yields CDR1 SGHRS and CDR2 YFSETQ. The length of the CDR3 is 16 residues. The junction had 4 bases not matched to a gene; V was cut back by 4 bases and J by 1 base. The chain's CDR3 is CASSLRDRGSGNTIYF. As DNA, the CDR3 is TGCGCCAGCAGCCTCCGGGACAGGGGGTCTGGAAACACCATATATTTT.

This clonotype appeared a few times. This chain links TRBV20-1 with TRBJ2-1; 13 bases map to TRBD2. This CDR3 has 16 amino acids. The V segment lost 3 bases and the J segment 12 bases; nucleotides outside the gene matches: 14. CDR1 is DFQATT, CDR2 SNEGSKA, per germline (reference sequence). In DNA form, the CDR3 reads TGCAGTGCTAGTTCCTTGTCGACTAGCGGGGGGAAACCGCAGTTCTTC. This sequence encodes CSASSLSTSGGKPQFF.

This rearrangement joins TRBV18 to TRBJ2-1; D uncertain. The germline CDR1 and CDR2 sequences are KGHSH and LQKENI. The CDR3 totals 13 residues. The V end lost 6 bases, the J end lost 8 bases, and 14 bases lay between the germline ends. The chain's CDR3 is CASSPRFEDEQFF. The CDR3 region has the DNA TGTGCCAGCTCCCCCCGGTTTGAGGATGAGCAGTTCTTC.

This clonotype was detected ten times or more. The CDR3 is CASSEDRGGEVLGELFF. CDR3 coding DNA: TGTGCCAGCAGTGAAGACAGGGGTGGCGAGGTCCTCGGGGAGCTGTTTTTT. V usage is TRBV6-1 and J usage is TRBJ2-2, with 7 bases lining up with TRBD1. This CDR3 is 17 amino acids long. Germline CDR1 and CDR2: MNHNS and SASEGT. J was trimmed by 7 bases and V by 1 base; bases with no gene match: 12.

The chain uses TRBV15 and TRBJ2-4, with TRBD2 as a possible D gene (6 bases). The V end was cut by 1 base, the J end by 7 bases, with 11 bases between. Germline values: CDR1 LNHNV, CDR2 YYDKDF (reference sequence). This CDR3 spans 14 amino acids. For the CDR3, the DNA is TGTGCCACCAGCAGAGTTCGGGGGACGAACATTCAGTACTTC. It specifies CATSRVRGTNIQYF.

This clonotype was recorded at least ten times. This sequence joins TRBV7-9 and TRBJ2-1; 11 bases match TRBD2. Germline loops: CDR1 SEHNR, CDR2 FQNEAQ (reference sequence). CDR3 length equals 18 residues. Unmatched junction bases numbered 19, after V lost 5 bases and J lost 10 bases. DNA of the CDR3: TGTGCCAGCAGCCCCCGGGGCCTAGCGGGGGGCCACAGTGGGGAGCAGTTCTTC. Its protein is CASSPRGLAGGHSGEQFF. The full variable domain, rest sourced from reference TRBV7-9 and TRBJ2-1, is DTGVSQNPRHKITKRGQNVTFRCDPISEHNRLYWYRQTLGQGPEFLTYFQNEAQLEKSRLLSDRFSAERPKGSFSTLEIQRTEQGDSAMYLCASSPRGLAGGHSGEQFFGPGTRLTVL.

This sequence joins TRBV9 and TRBJ2-5; D may match TRBD1 or TRBD2 (6 bases each). There are 14 residues in the CDR3. In germline, CDR1 is SGDLS, CDR2 YYNGEE. Trimming removed 0 bases from V and 5 bases from J, with 11 bases in between. CDR3 loop: CASSVGGGLETQYF. CDR3 bases: TGTGCCAGCAGCGTAGGAGGGGGGCTTGAGACCCAGTACTTC. Complete variable domain (other parts from reference TRBV9 and TRBJ2-5): DSGVTQTPKHLITATGQRVTLRCSPRSGDLSVYWYQQSLDQGLQFLIQYYNGEERAKGNILERFSAQQFPDLHSELNLSSLELGDSALYFCASSVGGGLETQYFGPGTRLLVL.

The genes are TRBV20-1 and TRBJ1-6, with D unclear. Germline CDR1 is DFQATT and CDR2 is SNEGSKA (reference sequence). CDR3 size: 13 residues. V lost 5 bases and J 7 bases, leaving 12 bases between the germline ends. The CDR3 loop reads CSASRTANSPLHF. The CDR3 DNA reads as TGCAGTGCTTCTCGGACGGCGAATTCACCCCTCCACTTT.